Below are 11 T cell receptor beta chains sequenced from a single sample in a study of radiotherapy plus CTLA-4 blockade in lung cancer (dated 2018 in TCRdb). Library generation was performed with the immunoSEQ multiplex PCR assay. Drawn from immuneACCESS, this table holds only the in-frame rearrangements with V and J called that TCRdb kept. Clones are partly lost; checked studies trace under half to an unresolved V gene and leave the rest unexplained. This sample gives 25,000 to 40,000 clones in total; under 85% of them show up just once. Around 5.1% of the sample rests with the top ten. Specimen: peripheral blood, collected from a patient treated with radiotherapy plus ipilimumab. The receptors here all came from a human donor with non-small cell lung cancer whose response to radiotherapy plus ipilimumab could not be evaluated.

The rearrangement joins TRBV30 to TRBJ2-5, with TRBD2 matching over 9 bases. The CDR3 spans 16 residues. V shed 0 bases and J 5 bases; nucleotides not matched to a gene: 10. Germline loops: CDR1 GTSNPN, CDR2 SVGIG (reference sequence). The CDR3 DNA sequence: TGTGCCTGGAGTGTTTTTAGCGGGAGTAGGGTGGAGACCCAGTACTTC. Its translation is CAWSVFSGSRVETQYF.

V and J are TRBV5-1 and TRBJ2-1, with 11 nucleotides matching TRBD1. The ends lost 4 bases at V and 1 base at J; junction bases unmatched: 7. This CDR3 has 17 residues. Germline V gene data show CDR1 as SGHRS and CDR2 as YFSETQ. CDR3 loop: CASSTGTGGPSYNEQFF. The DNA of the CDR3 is TGCGCCAGCAGCACCGGGACAGGGGGGCCATCCTACAATGAGCAGTTCTTC.

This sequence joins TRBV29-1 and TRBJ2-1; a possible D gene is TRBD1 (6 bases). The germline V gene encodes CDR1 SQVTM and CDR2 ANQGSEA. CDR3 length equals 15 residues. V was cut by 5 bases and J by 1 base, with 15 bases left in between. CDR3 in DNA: TGCAGCGTTCCGGCCGACAGGACATCCTACAATGAGCAGTTCTTC. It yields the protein CSVPADRTSYNEQFF.

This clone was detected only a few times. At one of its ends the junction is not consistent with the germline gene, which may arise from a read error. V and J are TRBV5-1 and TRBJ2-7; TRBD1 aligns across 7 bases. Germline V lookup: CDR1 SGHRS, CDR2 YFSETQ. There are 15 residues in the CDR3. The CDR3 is CASSFPGQNPYEQYF. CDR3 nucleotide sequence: TGTGCCAGCAGCTTCCCGGGACAGAACCCCTACGAGCAGTACTTC.

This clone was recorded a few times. The CDR3 protein is CSVGAGDRGFYGYTF. In DNA form, the CDR3 reads TGCAGCGTTGGGGCGGGGGACAGGGGTTTCTATGGCTACACCTTC. The chain couples TRBV29-1 to TRBJ1-2; 10 positions agree with TRBD1. The junction had 9 bases not matched to a gene; V was cut back by 4 bases and J by 4 bases. The CDR3 has 15 amino acids. Germline V gives CDR1 SQVTM, CDR2 ANQGSEA.

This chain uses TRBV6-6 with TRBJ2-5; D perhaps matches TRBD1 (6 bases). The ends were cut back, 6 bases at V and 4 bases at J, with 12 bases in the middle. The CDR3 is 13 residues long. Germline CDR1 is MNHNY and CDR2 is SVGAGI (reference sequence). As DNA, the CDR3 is TGTGCCAGCAGACAGGGTATTGTAGAGACCCAGTACTTC. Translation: CASRQGIVETQYF.

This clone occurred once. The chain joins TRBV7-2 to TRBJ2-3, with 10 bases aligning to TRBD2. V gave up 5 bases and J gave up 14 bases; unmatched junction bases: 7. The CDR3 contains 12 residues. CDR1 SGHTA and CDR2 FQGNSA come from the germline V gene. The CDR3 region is CASSALAGVTYF. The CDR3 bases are TGTGCCAGCAGCGCCCTAGCGGGAGTGACGTATTTT.

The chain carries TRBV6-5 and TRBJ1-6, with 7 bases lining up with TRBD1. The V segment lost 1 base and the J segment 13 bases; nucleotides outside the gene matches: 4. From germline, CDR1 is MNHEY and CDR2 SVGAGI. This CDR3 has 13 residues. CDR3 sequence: CASSYYQGDPLHF. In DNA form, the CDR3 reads TGTGCCAGCAGTTACTATCAGGGGGACCCCCTCCACTTT.

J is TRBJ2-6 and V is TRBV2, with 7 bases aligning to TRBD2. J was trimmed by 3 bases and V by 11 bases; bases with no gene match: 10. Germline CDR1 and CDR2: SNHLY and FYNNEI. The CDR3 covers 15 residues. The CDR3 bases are TGTGCCTCGACGGGGGGAGTTTTTGGGGCCAACGTCCTGACTTTC. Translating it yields CASTGGVFGANVLTF.

This chain's CDR3 is CASSVGPEGGSIADTQYF. CDR3 bases: TGTGCCAGCAGCGTAGGTCCGGAGGGCGGGAGTATCGCAGATACGCAGTATTTT. V and J are TRBV9 and TRBJ2-3, with 7 nucleotides matching TRBD2. J lost 4 bases, V lost 0 bases, and 14 bases had no gene match. In germline, CDR1 is SGDLS, CDR2 YYNGEE. The CDR3 length is 18 residues.

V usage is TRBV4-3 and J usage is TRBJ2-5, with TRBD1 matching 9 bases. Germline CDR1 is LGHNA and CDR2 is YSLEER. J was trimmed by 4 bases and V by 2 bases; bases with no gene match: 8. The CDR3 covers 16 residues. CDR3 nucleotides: TGCGCCAGCAGCCAAAGCACAGGGGGCGAATTAGAGACCCAGTACTTC. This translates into CASSQSTGGELETQYF.